These T cell receptor beta chains were read from a single sample in a study of tumor and adjacent non-tumor tissue in lung cancer. MiXCR, run by TCRdb on the multiplex PCR reads, gives a single entry per CDR3 protein. Found here are 40,000 or so distinct CDR3 sequences, over 55% of them singletons; the top ten hold 45%. Sequenced sample: distant non-tumor lung tissue. The receptors stem from a man between 50 and 59 years old with non-small cell lung cancer. The CDR3 runs from the conserved cysteine through the conserved F or W. The D gene is left open where the match is weak. The listing skips clone size in some rows; elsewhere it reads once, few, many or a size class.

j_gene: TRBJ2-2; v_gene: TRBV11-1; d_gene: -; abundance: -; CDR3nt: TGTACCAGCTGCTTAGGAGGGGCCAGGGAGCTGTTTTTT; CDR3aa: CTSCLGGARELFF
j_gene: TRBJ1-5; v_gene: TRBV30; d_gene: TRBD1; abundance: -; CDR3nt: TGTGCCTGGAGTCCTGGATTCCGCAGGGGGTTCAATCAGCCCCAGCATTTT; CDR3aa: CAWSPGFRRGFNQPQHF
j_gene: TRBJ1-6; v_gene: TRBV25-1; d_gene: TRBD1; abundance: -; CDR3nt: TGTGCCAGCAGCCTCCGGACAGGGTGGGATTCACCCCTCCACTTT; CDR3aa: CASSLRTGWDSPLHF
j_gene: TRBJ2-3; v_gene: TRBV19; d_gene: -; abundance: few; CDR3nt: TGTGCCAGTAGTAGTGTTAGCACAGATACGCAGTATTTT; CDR3aa: CASSSVSTDTQYF
j_gene: TRBJ2-2; v_gene: TRBV5-1; d_gene: TRBD1; abundance: -; CDR3nt: TGCGCCAGCAGCTTGGTAACAGGGGTCAACACCGGGGAGATGTTTTTT; CDR3aa: CASSLVTGVNTGEMFF
j_gene: TRBJ1-6; v_gene: TRBV5-1; d_gene: TRBD1; abundance: -; CDR3nt: TGCGCCAGCAACATGCAACCGGGACAGGGAAGTTCACCCCTCCACTTT; CDR3aa: CASNMQPGQGSSPLHF
j_gene: TRBJ2-5; v_gene: TRBV24-1; d_gene: -; abundance: -; CDR3nt: TGTACCACCAGTGATCTACTTGACAGGGGTAGCGGGAGAGTGGATTTGCAAGAGACCCAGTACTTC; CDR3aa: CTTSDLLDRGSGRVDLQETQYF
j_gene: TRBJ2-7; v_gene: TRBV12-3/TRBV12-4; d_gene: -; abundance: many; CDR3nt: TGTGCCAGCAGTGAGTGGACCGTCTCCTACGAGCAGTACTTC; CDR3aa: CASSEWTVSYEQYF
j_gene: TRBJ1-5; v_gene: TRBV28; d_gene: -; abundance: many; CDR3nt: TGTGCCAGCACCATAGGAGGGGGGTATCAGCCCCAGCATTTT; CDR3aa: CASTIGGGYQPQHF
j_gene: TRBJ2-1; v_gene: TRBV13; d_gene: TRBD1; abundance: few; CDR3nt: TGTGCCAGCAGCTATGACAGGGTCAATGAGCAGCTCTTC; CDR3aa: CASSYDRVNEQLF
j_gene: TRBJ2-3; v_gene: TRBV6-5; d_gene: TRBD1; abundance: -; CDR3nt: TGTGCCAACAGACGACAGGGAGATACACAGTATTTT; CDR3aa: CANRRQGDTQYF
j_gene: TRBJ2-1; v_gene: TRBV5-1; d_gene: -; abundance: -; CDR3nt: TGCGCCAGCAGCCAAGGACAGTACACTGAGCAGTTCTTC; CDR3aa: CASSQGQYTEQFF
j_gene: TRBJ2-6; v_gene: TRBV29-1; d_gene: -; abundance: -; CDR3nt: TGCAGCATTGAAGAGCTTGGGGGGGCCAACGTCCTGACTTTC; CDR3aa: CSIEELGGANVLTF
j_gene: TRBJ2-2; v_gene: TRBV30; d_gene: -; abundance: many; CDR3nt: TGTGCCTGGAGTGCCCCTGGGCGTCCCACCGGGGAGCTGTTTTTT; CDR3aa: CAWSAPGRPTGELFF
j_gene: TRBJ2-3; v_gene: TRBV6-1; d_gene: -; abundance: -; CDR3nt: TGTGCCGGCAGTGAAGTCGGGGCCGATACGCAGTATTTT; CDR3aa: CAGSEVGADTQYF
j_gene: TRBJ1-5; v_gene: TRBV4-1; d_gene: -; abundance: many; CDR3nt: TGCGCCAGCAGCCCCACCCAGGGGCCTCAGCCCCAGCATTTT; CDR3aa: CASSPTQGPQPQHF
j_gene: TRBJ2-1; v_gene: TRBV24-1; d_gene: -; abundance: -; CDR3nt: TGTGCCAACAGTGATTGGGGACACGGTTACAATGAGCAGTTCTTC; CDR3aa: CANSDWGHGYNEQFF
j_gene: TRBJ2-2; v_gene: TRBV29-1; d_gene: TRBD2; abundance: -; CDR3nt: TGCAGCGTTAGTTATAGGGGAGGGAACACCGGGGAGCCGTTTTTT; CDR3aa: CSVSYRGGNTGEPFF
j_gene: TRBJ2-2; v_gene: TRBV11-1; d_gene: -; abundance: -; CDR3nt: TGTTGCAGCAGTTTTCAGGGTCAGCCCGGGGAGCTGTTTTTC; CDR3aa: CCSSFQGQPGELFF
j_gene: TRBJ2-3; v_gene: TRBV7-9; d_gene: TRBD2; abundance: -; CDR3nt: TGTGCCAGCAGCTTCTATAGGACTAGCGGGGGGGCAGATACGCAGTATTTT; CDR3aa: CASSFYRTSGGADTQYF
j_gene: TRBJ2-3; v_gene: TRBV6-6; d_gene: -; abundance: many; CDR3nt: TGTGCCAGCAGTTTGGACAGTCTGATCACAGATACGCAGTATTTT; CDR3aa: CASSLDSLITDTQYF
j_gene: TRBJ2-7; v_gene: TRBV11-2; d_gene: TRBD1; abundance: medium-sized; CDR3nt: TGTGCCAGCAGCCAAGGCCAGGGGGAAGTCGGCGAGCAGTACTTC; CDR3aa: CASSQGQGEVGEQYF
j_gene: TRBJ2-7; v_gene: TRBV29-1; d_gene: TRBD1; abundance: -; CDR3nt: TGCAGCGTTGCATGGACAGGGGTGGACGAGCAGTACTTC; CDR3aa: CSVAWTGVDEQYF
j_gene: TRBJ2-7; v_gene: TRBV4-2; d_gene: -; abundance: -; CDR3nt: TGTGCCAGCAGCCATGATGGGCCAAGAATAGACGGCGAGCAGTACTTC; CDR3aa: CASSHDGPRIDGEQYF
j_gene: TRBJ2-5; v_gene: TRBV6-5; d_gene: -; abundance: once; CDR3nt: TGTGTCAGCACCCTTTTGGAGGGCGGCGAGACCCAGTACTTT; CDR3aa: CVSTLLEGGETQYF
j_gene: TRBJ1-5; v_gene: TRBV12-3/TRBV12-4; d_gene: -; abundance: -; CDR3nt: TGTGCCAGCAGTCCGGGCACCACCCAGCCCCAGCATTTT; CDR3aa: CASSPGTTQPQHF
j_gene: TRBJ2-6; v_gene: TRBV29-1; d_gene: -; abundance: many; CDR3nt: TGCAGCGTTGGCAACTCTGGGGCCAACGTCCTGACTTTC; CDR3aa: CSVGNSGANVLTF
j_gene: TRBJ1-1; v_gene: TRBV12-3/TRBV12-4; d_gene: -; abundance: -; CDR3nt: TGTGCCAGGAGTTTAGAGGTGAACACTGAAGCTTTCTTT; CDR3aa: CARSLEVNTEAFF
j_gene: TRBJ1-4; v_gene: TRBV30; d_gene: -; abundance: many; CDR3nt: TGTGCCTGGAGTGTGGCACCAACTAATGAAAAACTGTTTTTT; CDR3aa: CAWSVAPTNEKLFF
j_gene: TRBJ2-7; v_gene: TRBV6-5; d_gene: TRBD2; abundance: -; CDR3nt: TGTGCAAGCAGCCCGGCACTAGCGGGAGGCCACGAGCAGTACTTC; CDR3aa: CASSPALAGGHEQYF
j_gene: TRBJ2-5; v_gene: TRBV6-5; d_gene: -; abundance: -; CDR3nt: TGTGCCAGCAGTTACTCATTTACCAGCAACCGAGAGACCCAGCACTTT; CDR3aa: CASSYSFTSNRETQHF
j_gene: TRBJ2-7; v_gene: TRBV4-1; d_gene: -; abundance: -; CDR3nt: TGCGCCAGCAGCCAAGGACTGACGGCCTACGAGCAGTACTTC; CDR3aa: CASSQGLTAYEQYF
j_gene: TRBJ1-5; v_gene: TRBV20-1; d_gene: -; abundance: -; CDR3nt: TGCAGTGCTCCTTCGCAGGGCCGGCGGCGGATCGATCAGCCCCAGCATTTT; CDR3aa: CSAPSQGRRRIDQPQHF
j_gene: TRBJ2-7; v_gene: TRBV11-1; d_gene: -; abundance: -; CDR3nt: TGTACCAGGGGCTCATCGGGACTCTTGGAGCAGTACTTC; CDR3aa: CTRGSSGLLEQYF
j_gene: TRBJ2-1; v_gene: TRBV12-3/TRBV12-4; d_gene: TRBD2; abundance: -; CDR3nt: TGTACCAGCAGTTACAGCGGGGCCTCCTACAATGAGCAGTTCTTC; CDR3aa: CTSSYSGASYNEQFF
j_gene: TRBJ1-3; v_gene: TRBV30; d_gene: -; abundance: many; CDR3nt: TGTGCCCTCGCTCACGAGTCTGGAAACACCATATATTTT; CDR3aa: CALAHESGNTIYF
j_gene: TRBJ2-7; v_gene: TRBV4-1; d_gene: -; abundance: -; CDR3nt: TGCGCCGGCAGCCAAGACCTATACTACGAGCAGTGCTTC; CDR3aa: CAGSQDLYYEQCF
j_gene: TRBJ2-1; v_gene: TRBV6-2/TRBV6-3; d_gene: -; abundance: once; CDR3nt: TGTGCCAACAGTCTACAGGGCGACGAGCAGTTCTTC; CDR3aa: CANSLQGDEQFF
j_gene: TRBJ2-5; v_gene: TRBV5-1; d_gene: TRBD1; abundance: -; CDR3nt: TGCGCCAGCAGCTTGGCGTTAGGGACAGGGACTGTCTACAAGTACCAAGAGACCCAGTACTTC; CDR3aa: CASSLALGTGTVYKYQETQYF
j_gene: TRBJ2-1; v_gene: TRBV4-1; d_gene: -; abundance: many; CDR3nt: TGCGCCAGCAGCCCCTTAGGGCTGTCGGGAGGCAGGGGCCCAGTGAGGAATGAGCAGTTCTTC; CDR3aa: CASSPLGLSGGRGPVRNEQFF
j_gene: TRBJ1-2; v_gene: TRBV20-1; d_gene: -; abundance: few; CDR3nt: TGCAGTGCTAGAGGTTCCGGGGATAATAACTATGGCTACACCTTC; CDR3aa: CSARGSGDNNYGYTF
j_gene: TRBJ1-2; v_gene: TRBV11-1; d_gene: TRBD1; abundance: medium-sized; CDR3nt: TGTGCCAGCAGCCCCGACAGGGAACGAGGCTATGGCTACACCTTC; CDR3aa: CASSPDRERGYGYTF